This entry describes one T cell receptor beta chain. Its specificity is not known. TCRdb used MiXCR to reprocess the reads, holding one entry per CDR3 protein. This table holds approximately 490,000 distinct CDR3 sequences, around 11% found once. The data stem from a study of T cell repertoires in cytomegalovirus infection. Turning to the study itself: Indications of both CMV infection and matching HLA type were provided by public TCR beta signatures.

Overall study results and limits: Adding up the frequency of public TCR beta families identified people who carried CMV plus the relevant HLA. Dominating the ex vivo response were TCR beta clonotypes that were CMV-specific and HLA-C-restricted.

Trimming left V 6 bases short and J 3 bases short, with 14 bases between. This CDR3 has 15 amino acids. The chain recombines TRBV12-3 or TRBV12-4 with TRBJ1-4; TRBD1 is a possible D gene (5 bases). The receptor comes from a human donor in good health (CMV status not recorded). Some clones in this sample may be carry-over from other donors' samples. The sample taken for sequencing was PBMCs. In DNA, the CDR3 is TGTGCCAGCAGACCAGGGTCGCCAGCTAATGAAAAACTGTTTTTT. Its protein product is CASRPGSPANEKLFF.